The rows below give T cell receptor beta chains drawn from one sample of a study of T cell repertoires in cytomegalovirus infection. TCRdb reanalysed the reads using MiXCR and keeps one entry per CDR3 protein. This table holds under 90,000 distinct CDR3 sequences, about 45% found once. The antigens of these receptors remain unknown. The sequenced sample was CD8+ T cells from cultured PBMCs, obtained from culture after CMV antigen stimulation. The receptors originated from a human donor in good health (CMV status not recorded). Some clones in this sample may be carry-over from other donors' samples. Both conserved end residues are part of each CDR3. Each record gives: J gene, D gene, clone size, V gene, CDR3 protein, CDR3 DNA. D genes are given only for firm matches. A row's size may be missing; if present it is once, few, many or a size class.

TRBJ2-7,TRBD2,few,TRBV7-8,CASSLEAAGGSYEQYF,TGTGCCAGCAGCTTAGAAGCAGCGGGGGGCTCCTACGAGCAGTACTTC
TRBJ1-1,.,.,TRBV29-1,CSTFSGNTEAFF,TGCAGTACATTCAGCGGGAACACTGAAGCTTTCTTT
TRBJ2-3,TRBD2,.,TRBV2,CASPLTSGSGDTQYF,TGTGCCAGCCCTCTGACTAGCGGGAGTGGCGATACGCAGTATTTT
TRBJ2-3,TRBD2,few,TRBV27,CASSSGLAGDGTDTQYF,TGTGCCAGCAGTTCGGGACTAGCGGGGGATGGCACAGATACGCAGTATTTT
TRBJ1-5,.,.,TRBV12-5,CASGLVPWEGNQPQHF,TGTGCTAGTGGTTTGGTACCCTGGGAGGGCAATCAGCCCCAGCATTTT
TRBJ1-1,.,.,TRBV6-6,CASSIIYGQNTEAFF,TGTGCCAGCAGCATAATATACGGACAGAACACTGAAGCTTTCTTT
TRBJ2-7,.,few,TRBV4-1,CASSPLPLGESYEQYF,TGCGCCAGCAGCCCCCTACCTTTGGGGGAGTCCTACGAGCAGTACTTC
TRBJ1-1,.,.,TRBV19,CASSITTGTEAFF,TGTGCCAGTAGTATCACAACAGGGACTGAAGCTTTCTTT
TRBJ1-5,.,many,TRBV7-2,CASSSSSNQPQHF,TGTGCCAGCAGCAGCTCTAGCAATCAGCCCCAGCATTTT
TRBJ1-5,.,.,TRBV7-2,CASSLKGAGGQPQHF,TGTGCCAGCAGCTTAAAAGGGGCAGGAGGGCAGCCCCAGCATTTT
TRBJ2-5,TRBD1,.,TRBV12-3/TRBV12-4,CASSFPGQEETQYF,TGTGCCAGCAGTTTTCCCGGACAGGAAGAGACCCAGTACTTC
TRBJ2-7,TRBD2,.,TRBV7-9,CASSQTSVYYEQYF,TGTGCCAGCAGCCAGACTAGCGTTTACTACGAGCAGTACTTC
TRBJ1-2,.,once,TRBV6-2/TRBV6-3,CASSSRGSNGYTF,TGTGCCAGCAGTTCTAGGGGCTCTAATGGCTACACCTTC
TRBJ1-1,.,.,TRBV12-5,CASGLHRATEAFF,TGTGCTAGTGGTCTCCACAGGGCCACTGAAGCTTTCTTT